Here is one TCR beta chain with its context. Antigen unknown. Assay execution took place at the deep level. Profiling relied on immunoSEQ multiplex PCR, and the TCRdb table lists in-frame clones only, not all of them. The repertoire holds 950,000 to 1,100,000 clones, with around four fifths as singletons. The record originates from a study of shared clonotypes between healthy human individuals. Points from the study as a whole: The study found lower generation probabilities in non-shared clonotypes than in those shared by all four donors.

The V gene's germline CDR1 is LGHNA and CDR2 YSLEER. The germline V and J ends were trimmed by 4 bases and 4 bases, with 20 bases remaining between them. The CDR3 consists of 16 residues. This chain links TRBV4-3 with TRBJ2-7; maybe TRBD1 (6 bases). The sequenced sample was memory CD4+ T cells sorted from blood. Described subset: CD45RA-negative fraction. This receptor was taken from a man aged 18 to 29 in good health. The DNA for the CDR3 is TGCGCCAGCAGCCGAGAGACCGGGACATGGGGATACGAGCAGTACTTC. Translation gives CASSRETGTWGYEQYF.